The 2 T cell receptor beta chains listed next were all sequenced from one sample in a study of PD-1 blockade in classical Hodgkin lymphoma. Time point specified: cycle 4 day 1 (C4D1), after 6 weeks of nivolumab. Following autologous stem cell transplantation, relapse occurred in every patient, and exposure to brentuximab vedotin varied. Researchers pulled CD8+ T cells out of thawed PBMCs using magnetic negative selection. Some clones are missing from TCRdb's copy, which holds only in-frame ones; the method was immunoSEQ multiplex PCR. The sample lists about 21,000 clones, about 87% occurring once. The sequencing here drew on CD8+ T cells from blood, taken before the fourth cycle of nivolumab. The source of these receptors is a human donor with classical Hodgkin lymphoma.

V usage is TRBV23-1 and J usage is TRBJ1-5; a weak D match, TRBD1 (6 bases). TRBV23-1 is an open reading frame whose function is uncertain. Trimming stripped 2 bases from V and 6 bases from J, with 11 bases between. CDR3 length equals 14 residues. The CDR3: CASSQRGGVQPQHF. The CDR3, as DNA: TGCGCCAGCAGTCAAAGGGGGGGTGTTCAGCCCCAGCATTTT.

This clone has only a few counts. The chain uses TRBV6-1 and TRBJ2-2; D gene uncertain. The CDR3 covers 12 residues. Germline V gives CDR1 MNHNS, CDR2 SASEGT. V shed 4 bases and J shed 9 bases, with 9 bases lying between them. This CDR3 is CASSGWARELFF. CDR3 sequence (DNA): TGTGCCAGCAGTGGGTGGGCTAGGGAGCTGTTTTTT.